The 2 T cell receptor beta chains below all came from one sample that was sequenced in a study of blood T cell repertoires in COVID-19 (dated by TCRdb to about 2020). The library came from the immunoSEQ multiplex PCR assay. TCRdb took over this immuneACCESS table, retaining in-frame rearrangements with V and J assigned. Such tables are incomplete; in checked studies, under half of the missing clones stem from an unresolved V gene, and the remainder is unexplained. This sample holds just under 65,000 clones; around three quarters were observed only once. The top ten clones comprise more than 5% of the sample. The sample taken for sequencing was peripheral blood. These receptors came from a human donor in a cohort sampled during active COVID-19.

This clone was seen a few times. The chain is built from TRBV19 and TRBJ2-4, with 11 bases matching TRBD2. V was clipped by 5 bases and J by 5 bases; unmatched bases: 8. Per the germline V gene, CDR1 is LNHDA and CDR2 is SQIVND (reference sequence). The length of the CDR3 is 16 residues. DNA of the CDR3: TGTGCCAGTAGTCCGACTAGCGGGGCCGTCGAAAACATTCAGTACTTC. This sequence encodes CASSPTSGAVENIQYF.

This clone was counted a few times. In DNA form, the CDR3 reads TGTGCCAGCAGTTACCTCGACAGGGGGCAGGGGCGCGATGGCTACACCTTC. Protein product: CASSYLDRGQGRDGYTF. The chain is built from TRBV6-2 or TRBV6-3 and TRBJ1-2; the match to TRBD1 covers 10 bases. CDR3 size: 17 residues. Unmatched junction bases numbered 12, after V lost 2 bases and J lost 6 bases. Germline CDR1 is MNHEY and CDR2 is SVGEGT.